Listed below are T cell receptor beta chains from one sample, sequenced in a study of blood T cell repertoires in COVID-19. Libraries were prepared by immunoSEQ multiplex PCR; TCRdb keeps only in-frame clonotypes and omits some of them. The sample comprises approximately 230,000 clones, 80% to 90% of which are singletons, and approximately 1.6% rests with the top ten. Specimen: PBMCs or T cells enriched from blood (not recorded which). The receptors originated from a man between 40 and 49 years old who had recovered from COVID-19. Both conserved end residues are part of each CDR3.

j_call v_call cdr3_aa
TRBJ2-7 TRBV6-1 CASSEAREQYF
TRBJ1-6 TRBV5-1 CASSSGHGDNSPLHF
TRBJ1-5 TRBV19 CASDRGQVGNQPQHF
TRBJ2-5 TRBV15 CATQRDPSDRETQYF
TRBJ1-1 TRBV11-1 CASTPQVSEAFF
TRBJ1-6 TRBV18 CASSTNRPGQGTLSGTLHF
TRBJ1-6 TRBV15 CATSREYAGGDSPLHF
TRBJ2-2 TRBV7-2 CASSPPKARSTGELFF
TRBJ1-6 TRBV27 CASSFLDSPLHF
TRBJ1-4 TRBV27 CASRTIQGVGEKLFF
TRBJ2-7 TRBV4-2 CASSQDQGGDSYEQYF
TRBJ1-1 TRBV28 CASSLGDRESTEAFF
TRBJ1-3 TRBV28 CASSFPVDGNTIYF
TRBJ2-5 TRBV9 CASSEPDTGGAETQYF
TRBJ2-1 TRBV10-3 CAISLGQNEQFF
TRBJ1-6 TRBV10-3 CATTDRTLDSPLHF
TRBJ1-6 TRBV18 CASSLYRDYNSPLHF
TRBJ1-1 TRBV5-4 CASRRQGAETEAFF
TRBJ2-7 TRBV6-5 CASTSGRGAFDEQYF
TRBJ2-4 TRBV19 CASRFEGLVENIQYF
TRBJ1-2 TRBV25-1 CASSDLSTGHNYGYTF
TRBJ2-2 TRBV19 CASTPGTSWKTGELFF
TRBJ2-1 TRBV11-2 CASSLRGAMSSYNEQFF
TRBJ1-2 TRBV6-4 CASSDGDRVGYTF
TRBJ2-5 TRBV29-1 CSVEMTSSYPGETQYF
TRBJ1-2 TRBV2 CASSNLQIYYGYTF
TRBJ2-1 TRBV7-2 CASSLALPAGSYNEQFF
TRBJ2-1 TRBV5-6 CASSLSGTSIGNEQFF
TRBJ1-1 TRBV12-3/TRBV12-4 CASTGRTEAFF
TRBJ2-7 TRBV6-1 CASSEPPLFWQYF
TRBJ2-7 TRBV13 CASSTRTGGNEQYF
TRBJ2-2 TRBV29-1 CSVGTSGGYGLAGELFF
TRBJ1-3 TRBV6-5 CASSSPGRGNTIYF
TRBJ2-7 TRBV7-8 CASSLDLQGVHEQYF
TRBJ2-2 TRBV7-2 CASSLLRNTGELFF
TRBJ2-5 TRBV7-9 CASSLGQPKTQYF
TRBJ2-7 TRBV28 CAADRGPYEQYF
TRBJ2-5 TRBV27 CASSLEAGGAKTQYF
TRBJ2-1 TRBV9 CASSTYGSYNEQFF
TRBJ1-2 TRBV6-5 CASRRQGAYGYTF
TRBJ2-1 TRBV4-2 CASSQDPTGGNEQFF
TRBJ2-7 TRBV27 CASRPRGGDYEQYF
TRBJ2-2 TRBV24-1 CATSDSSIANTGELFF